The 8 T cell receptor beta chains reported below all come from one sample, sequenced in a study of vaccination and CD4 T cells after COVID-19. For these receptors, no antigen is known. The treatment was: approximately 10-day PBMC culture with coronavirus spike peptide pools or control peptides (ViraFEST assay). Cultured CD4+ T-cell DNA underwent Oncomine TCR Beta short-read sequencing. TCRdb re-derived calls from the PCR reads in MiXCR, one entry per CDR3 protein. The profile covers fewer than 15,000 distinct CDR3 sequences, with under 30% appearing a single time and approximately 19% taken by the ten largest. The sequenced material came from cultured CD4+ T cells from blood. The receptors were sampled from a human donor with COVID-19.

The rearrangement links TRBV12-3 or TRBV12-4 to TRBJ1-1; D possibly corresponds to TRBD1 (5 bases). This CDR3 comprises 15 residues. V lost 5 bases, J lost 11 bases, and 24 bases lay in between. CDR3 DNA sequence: TGTGCCAGCAGTATAAACCCCATGGGCAGGGAGGTCGCTTTCTTT. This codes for CASSINPMGREVAFF.

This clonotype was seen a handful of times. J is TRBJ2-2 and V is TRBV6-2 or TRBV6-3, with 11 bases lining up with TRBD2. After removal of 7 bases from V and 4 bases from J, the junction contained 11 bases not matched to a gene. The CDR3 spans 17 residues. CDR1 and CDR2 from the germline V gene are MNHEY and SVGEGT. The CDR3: CASNADSGGVGTGELFF. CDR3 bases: TGTGCCAGCAACGCTGATAGCGGGGGGGTCGGCACCGGGGAGCTGTTTTTT.

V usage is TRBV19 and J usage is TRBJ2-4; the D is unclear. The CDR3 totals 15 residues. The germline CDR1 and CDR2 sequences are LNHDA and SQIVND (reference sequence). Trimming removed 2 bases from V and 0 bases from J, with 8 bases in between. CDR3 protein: CASSIPNLAKNIQYF. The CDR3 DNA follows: TGTGCCAGTAGTATACCTAACTTAGCCAAAAACATTCAGTACTTC.

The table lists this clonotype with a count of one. The CDR3 loop reads CASSDDPPGQGKDQPQHF. The CDR3 DNA sequence: TGTGCCAGCAGTGACGACCCACCGGGACAGGGGAAGGATCAGCCCCAGCATTTT. The rearrangement links TRBV28 to TRBJ1-5; 10 bases match TRBD1. Germline CDR1 is MDHEN and CDR2 is SYDVKM. The junction had 15 bases not matched to a gene; V was cut back by 5 bases and J by 5 bases. This CDR3 spans 18 amino acids. Variable domain in full (rest from reference TRBV28 and TRBJ1-5): DVKVTQSSRYLVKRTGEKVFLECVQDMDHENMFWYRQDPGLGLRLIYFSYDVKMKEKGDIPEGYSVSREKKERFSLILESASTNQTSMYLCASSDDPPGQGKDQPQHFGDGTRLSIL.

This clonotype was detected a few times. The CDR3 sequence is CASRGPEWDYGYTF. The CDR3 nucleotides are TGTGCCAGCAGGGGTCCTGAGTGGGACTATGGCTACACCTTC. The V call is TRBV2, the J call TRBJ1-2; D unclear. Germline V lookup: CDR1 SNHLY, CDR2 FYNNEI. V shed 6 bases and J shed 3 bases, with 14 bases lying between them. CDR3 size: 14 residues.

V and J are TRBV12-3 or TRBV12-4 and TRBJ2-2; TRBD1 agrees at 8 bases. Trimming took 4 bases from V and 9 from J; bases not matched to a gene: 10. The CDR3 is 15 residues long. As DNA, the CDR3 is TGTGCCAGCAGTTCCTTGGACAGGGCAAGGCGGGAGCTGTTTTTT. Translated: CASSSLDRARRELFF.

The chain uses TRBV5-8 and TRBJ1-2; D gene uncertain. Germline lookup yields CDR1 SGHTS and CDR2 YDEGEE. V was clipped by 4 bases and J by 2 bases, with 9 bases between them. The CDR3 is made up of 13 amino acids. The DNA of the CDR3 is TGTGCCAGCAGCCCCCGGGGAAACTATGGCTACACCTTC. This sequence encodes CASSPRGNYGYTF. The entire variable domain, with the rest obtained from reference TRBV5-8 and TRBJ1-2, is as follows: EAGVTQSPTHLIKTRGQQATLRCSPISGHTSVYWYQQALGLGLQFLLWYDEGEERNRGNFPPRFSGRQFPNYSSELNVNALELEDSALYLCASSPRGNYGYTFGSGTRLTVV.

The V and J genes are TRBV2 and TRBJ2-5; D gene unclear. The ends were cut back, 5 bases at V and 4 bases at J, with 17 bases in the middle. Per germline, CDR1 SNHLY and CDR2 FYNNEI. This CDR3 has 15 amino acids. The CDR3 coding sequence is TGTGCCAGCAGTATACCGCCGACCCCACCAGAGACCCAGTACTTC. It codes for CASSIPPTPPETQYF.